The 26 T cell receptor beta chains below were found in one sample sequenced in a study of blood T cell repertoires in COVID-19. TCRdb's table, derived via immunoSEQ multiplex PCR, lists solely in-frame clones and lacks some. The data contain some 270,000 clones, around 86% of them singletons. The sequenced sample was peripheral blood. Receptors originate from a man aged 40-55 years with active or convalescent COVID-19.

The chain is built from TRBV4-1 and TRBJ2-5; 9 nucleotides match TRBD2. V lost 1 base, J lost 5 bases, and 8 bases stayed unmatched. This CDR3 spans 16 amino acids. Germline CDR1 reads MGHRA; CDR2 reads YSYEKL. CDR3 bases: TGCGCCAGCAGCCAAGCCTTACTAGCGGGTGGGGAGACCCAGTACTTC. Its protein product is CASSQALLAGGETQYF.

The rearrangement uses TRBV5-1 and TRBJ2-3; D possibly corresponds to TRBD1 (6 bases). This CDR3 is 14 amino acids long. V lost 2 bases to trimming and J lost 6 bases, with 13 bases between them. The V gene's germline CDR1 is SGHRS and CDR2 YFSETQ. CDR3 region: CASSFQGWADTQYF. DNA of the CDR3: TGCGCCAGCAGCTTCCAGGGGTGGGCGGATACGCAGTATTTT.

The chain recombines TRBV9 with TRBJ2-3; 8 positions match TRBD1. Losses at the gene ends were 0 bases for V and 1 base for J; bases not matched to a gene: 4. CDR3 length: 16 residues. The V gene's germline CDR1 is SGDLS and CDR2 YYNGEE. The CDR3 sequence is CASSVDSGQGTDTQYF. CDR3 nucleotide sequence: TGTGCCAGCAGCGTAGACTCGGGACAGGGCACAGATACGCAGTATTTT.

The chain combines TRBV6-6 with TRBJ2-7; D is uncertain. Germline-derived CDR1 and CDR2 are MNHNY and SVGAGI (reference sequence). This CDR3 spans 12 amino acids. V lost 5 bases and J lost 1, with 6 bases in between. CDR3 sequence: CASSTESYEQYF. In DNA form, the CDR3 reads TGTGCCAGCAGTACAGAGTCCTACGAGCAGTACTTC.

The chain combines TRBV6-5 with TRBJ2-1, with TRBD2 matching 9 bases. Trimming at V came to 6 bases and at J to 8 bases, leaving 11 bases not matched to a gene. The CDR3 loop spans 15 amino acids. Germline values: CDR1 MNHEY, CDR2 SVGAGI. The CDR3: CASSSGLAGRDEQFF. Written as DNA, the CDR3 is TGTGCCAGCAGCTCCGGGCTAGCGGGACGGGATGAGCAGTTCTTC.

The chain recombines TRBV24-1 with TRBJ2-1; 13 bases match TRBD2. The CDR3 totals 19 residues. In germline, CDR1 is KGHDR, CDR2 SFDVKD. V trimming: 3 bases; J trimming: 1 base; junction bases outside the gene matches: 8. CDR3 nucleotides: TGTGCCACCAGTGATCTACCCAGGACTAGCGGGAGTTCCTACAATGAGCAGTTCTTC. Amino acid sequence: CATSDLPRTSGSSYNEQFF.

CDR3 nucleotide sequence: TGTGCCAGCAGTTCCCTGGGACAGGGGAACTCCCCCTTCGATGGCTACACCTTC. This translates into CASSSLGQGNSPFDGYTF. The chain carries TRBV27 and TRBJ1-2, with 10 positions matching TRBD1. The V and J ends lost 4 bases and 6 bases, in that order; junction bases with no gene match: 17. The CDR3 has 18 residues. Germline loops: CDR1 MNHEY, CDR2 SMNVEV (reference sequence).

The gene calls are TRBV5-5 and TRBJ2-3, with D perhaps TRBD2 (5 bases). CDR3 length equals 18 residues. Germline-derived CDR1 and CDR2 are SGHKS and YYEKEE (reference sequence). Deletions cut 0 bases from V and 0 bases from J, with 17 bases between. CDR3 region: CASSLAARPGTSTDTQYF. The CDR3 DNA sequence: TGTGCCAGCAGCTTGGCTGCCCGGCCGGGAACTAGCACAGATACGCAGTATTTT.

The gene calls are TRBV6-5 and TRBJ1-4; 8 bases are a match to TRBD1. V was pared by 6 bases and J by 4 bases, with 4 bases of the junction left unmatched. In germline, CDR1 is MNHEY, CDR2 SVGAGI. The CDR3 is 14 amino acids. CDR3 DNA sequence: TGTGCCAGCAGCGAGACAGGGGTTAATGAAAAACTGTTTTTT. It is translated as CASSETGVNEKLFF.

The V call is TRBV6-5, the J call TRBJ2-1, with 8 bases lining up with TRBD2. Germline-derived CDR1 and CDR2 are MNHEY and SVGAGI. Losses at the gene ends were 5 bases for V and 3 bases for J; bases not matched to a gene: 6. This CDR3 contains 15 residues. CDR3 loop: CASSPGGGGYNEQFF. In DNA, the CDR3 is TGTGCCAGCAGTCCGGGGGGGGGTGGCTACAATGAGCAGTTCTTC.

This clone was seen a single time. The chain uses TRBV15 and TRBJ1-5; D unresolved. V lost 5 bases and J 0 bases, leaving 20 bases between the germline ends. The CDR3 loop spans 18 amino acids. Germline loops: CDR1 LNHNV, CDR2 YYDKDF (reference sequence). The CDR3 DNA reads TGTGCCACCAGCTTAACGTCGGTGGGCATTGATAGCAATCAGCCCCAGCATTTT. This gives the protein CATSLTSVGIDSNQPQHF.

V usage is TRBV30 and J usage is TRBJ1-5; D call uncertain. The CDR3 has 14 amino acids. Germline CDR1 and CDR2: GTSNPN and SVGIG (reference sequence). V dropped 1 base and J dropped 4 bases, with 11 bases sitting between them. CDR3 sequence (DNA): TGTGCCTGGAGTGGGTCACAGCCGAATCAGCCCCAGCATTTT. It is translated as CAWSGSQPNQPQHF.

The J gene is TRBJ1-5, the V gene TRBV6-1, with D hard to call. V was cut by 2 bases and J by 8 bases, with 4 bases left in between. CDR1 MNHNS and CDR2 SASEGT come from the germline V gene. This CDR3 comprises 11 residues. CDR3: CASSEPEPQHF. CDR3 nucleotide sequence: TGTGCCAGCAGTGAACCTGAGCCCCAGCATTTT.

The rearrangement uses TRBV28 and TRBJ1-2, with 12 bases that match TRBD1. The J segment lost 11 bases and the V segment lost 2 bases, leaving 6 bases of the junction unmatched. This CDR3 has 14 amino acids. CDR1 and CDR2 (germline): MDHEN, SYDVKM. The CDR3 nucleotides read TGTGCCAGCAGTTTAAGGGACAGGGGGCTCGGGTACACCTTC. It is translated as CASSLRDRGLGYTF.

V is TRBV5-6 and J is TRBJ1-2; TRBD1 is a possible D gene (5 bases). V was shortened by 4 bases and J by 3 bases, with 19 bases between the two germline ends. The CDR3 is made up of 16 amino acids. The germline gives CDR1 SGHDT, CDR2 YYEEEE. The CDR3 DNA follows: TGTGCCAGCAGCCCCCCCGGCGGGGCAGGCTACTATGGCTACACCTTC. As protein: CASSPPGGAGYYGYTF.

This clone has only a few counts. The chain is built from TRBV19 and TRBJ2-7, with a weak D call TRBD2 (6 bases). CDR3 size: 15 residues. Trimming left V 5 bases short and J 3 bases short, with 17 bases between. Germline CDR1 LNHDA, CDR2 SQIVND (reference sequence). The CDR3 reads CASSDSGTGNYEQYF. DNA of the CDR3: TGTGCCAGTAGTGATTCAGGGACTGGGAACTACGAGCAGTACTTC.

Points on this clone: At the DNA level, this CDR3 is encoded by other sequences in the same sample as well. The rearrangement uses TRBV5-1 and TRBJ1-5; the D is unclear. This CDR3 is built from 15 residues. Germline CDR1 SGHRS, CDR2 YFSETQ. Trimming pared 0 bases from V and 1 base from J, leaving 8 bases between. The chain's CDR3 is CASSLDGGSNQPQHF. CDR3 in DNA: TGCGCCAGCAGCTTGGATGGAGGAAGCAATCAGCCCCAGCATTTT.

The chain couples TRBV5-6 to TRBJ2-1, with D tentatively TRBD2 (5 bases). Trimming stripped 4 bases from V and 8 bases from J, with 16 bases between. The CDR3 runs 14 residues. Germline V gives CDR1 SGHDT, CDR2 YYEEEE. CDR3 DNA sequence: TGTGCCAGCAGCCCCATAGGGCTAGCTGATGAGCAGTTCTTC. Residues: CASSPIGLADEQFF.

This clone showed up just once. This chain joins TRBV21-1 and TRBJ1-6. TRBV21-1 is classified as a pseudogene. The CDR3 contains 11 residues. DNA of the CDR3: TGTGCCAGCAGCACCCGTTGTTCCCTCCACTTT. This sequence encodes CASSTRCSLHF.

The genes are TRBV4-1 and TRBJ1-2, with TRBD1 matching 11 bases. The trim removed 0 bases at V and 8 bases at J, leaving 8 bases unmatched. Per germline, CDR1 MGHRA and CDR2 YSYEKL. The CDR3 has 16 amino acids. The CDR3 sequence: CASSQDPGQGVRGYTF. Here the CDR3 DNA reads TGCGCCAGCAGCCAAGATCCGGGACAGGGGGTCCGCGGCTACACCTTC.

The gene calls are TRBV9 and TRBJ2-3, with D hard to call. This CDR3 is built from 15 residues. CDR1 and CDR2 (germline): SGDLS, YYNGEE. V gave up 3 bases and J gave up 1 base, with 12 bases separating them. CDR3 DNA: TGTGCCAGCAGCGGGGCCGTCGACCGCACAGATACGCAGTATTTT. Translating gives CASSGAVDRTDTQYF.

CDR3 amino acids: CASSPGQGATYGYTF. CDR3 nucleotides: TGCGCCAGCAGCCCGGGACAGGGGGCCACCTATGGCTACACCTTC. The rearrangement joins TRBV5-1 to TRBJ1-2, with 12 bases matching TRBD1. Germline V gives CDR1 SGHRS, CDR2 YFSETQ. This CDR3 has 15 amino acids. V gave up 4 bases and J gave up 4 bases; unmatched junction bases: 5.

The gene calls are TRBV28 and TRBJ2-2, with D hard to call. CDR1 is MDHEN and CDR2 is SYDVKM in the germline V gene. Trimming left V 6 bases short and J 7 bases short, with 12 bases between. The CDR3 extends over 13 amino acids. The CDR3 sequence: CASSPPLGGELFF. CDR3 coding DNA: TGTGCCAGCAGCCCCCCCCTCGGCGGGGAGCTGTTTTTT.

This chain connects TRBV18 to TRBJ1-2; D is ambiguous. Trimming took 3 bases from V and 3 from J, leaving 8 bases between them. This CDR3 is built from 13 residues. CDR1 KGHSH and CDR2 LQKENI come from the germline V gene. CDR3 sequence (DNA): TGTGCCAGCTCACCCGGGGAGGACTATGGCTACACCTTC. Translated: CASSPGEDYGYTF. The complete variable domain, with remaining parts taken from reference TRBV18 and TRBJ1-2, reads NAGVMQNPRHLVRRRGQEARLRCSPMKGHSHVYWYRQLPEEGLKFMVYLQKENIIDESGMPKERFSAEFPKEGPSILRIQQVVRGDSAAYFCASSPGEDYGYTFGSGTRLTVV.

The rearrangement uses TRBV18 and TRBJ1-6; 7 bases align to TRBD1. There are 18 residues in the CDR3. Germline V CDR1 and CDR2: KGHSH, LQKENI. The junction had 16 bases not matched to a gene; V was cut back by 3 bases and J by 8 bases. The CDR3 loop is CASSPQAGQGVNYSPLHF. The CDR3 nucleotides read TGTGCCAGCTCACCTCAAGCCGGGCAGGGGGTAAATTATTCACCCCTCCACTTT.

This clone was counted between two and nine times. The CDR3 sequence is CASSEAEGAGQPQHF. Here the CDR3 DNA reads TGTGCCAGCAGTGAAGCGGAGGGGGCAGGTCAGCCCCAGCATTTT. This chain joins TRBV6-1 and TRBJ1-5, with TRBD1 identical over 7 bases. The CDR3 has 15 amino acids. V lost 0 bases to trimming and J lost 6 bases; unmatched junction nucleotides: 5. The germline CDR1 and CDR2 sequences are MNHNS and SASEGT.